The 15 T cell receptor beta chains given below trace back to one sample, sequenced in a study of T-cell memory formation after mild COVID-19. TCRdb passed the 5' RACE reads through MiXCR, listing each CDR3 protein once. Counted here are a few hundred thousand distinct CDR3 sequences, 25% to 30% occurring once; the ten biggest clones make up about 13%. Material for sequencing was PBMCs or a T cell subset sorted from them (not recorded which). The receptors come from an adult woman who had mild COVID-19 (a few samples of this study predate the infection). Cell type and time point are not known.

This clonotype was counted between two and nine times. The CDR3 loop reads CASSSGLAEKTQYF. For the CDR3, the DNA is TGTGCCAGCAGTTCCGGACTAGCGGAAAAGACCCAGTACTTC. This chain connects TRBV12-3 or TRBV12-4 to TRBJ2-5, with 10 positions matching TRBD2. The V segment lost 4 bases and the J segment 6 bases; nucleotides outside the gene matches: 5. This CDR3 spans 14 amino acids.

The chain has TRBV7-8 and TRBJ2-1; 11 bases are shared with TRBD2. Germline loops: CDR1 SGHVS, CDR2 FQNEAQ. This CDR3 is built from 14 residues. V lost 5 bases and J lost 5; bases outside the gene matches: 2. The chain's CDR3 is CASSRGLADNEQFF. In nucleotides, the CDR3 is TGTGCCAGCAGCCGGGGACTAGCGGACAATGAGCAGTTCTTC.

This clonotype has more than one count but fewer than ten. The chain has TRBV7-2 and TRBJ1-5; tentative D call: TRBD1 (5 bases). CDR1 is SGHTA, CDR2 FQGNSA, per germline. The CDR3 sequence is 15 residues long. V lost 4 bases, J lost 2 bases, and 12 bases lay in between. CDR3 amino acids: CASSSRRGGNQPQHF. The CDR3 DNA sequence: TGTGCCAGCAGCTCCAGGCGGGGGGGCAATCAGCCCCAGCATTTT.

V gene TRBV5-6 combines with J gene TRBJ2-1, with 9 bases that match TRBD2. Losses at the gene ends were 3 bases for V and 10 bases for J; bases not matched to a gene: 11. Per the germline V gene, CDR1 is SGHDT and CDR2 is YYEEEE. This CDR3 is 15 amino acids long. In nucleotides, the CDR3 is TGTGCCAGCAGCTCCTCACCGGGACTAGCTGGGGAGCAGTTCTTC. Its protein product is CASSSSPGLAGEQFF.

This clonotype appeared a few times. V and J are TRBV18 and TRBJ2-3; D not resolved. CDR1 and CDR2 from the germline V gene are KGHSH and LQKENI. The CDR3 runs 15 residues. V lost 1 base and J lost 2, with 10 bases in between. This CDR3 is CASSPLGSDTDTQYF. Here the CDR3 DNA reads TGTGCCAGCTCACCACTGGGAAGCGACACAGATACGCAGTATTTT.

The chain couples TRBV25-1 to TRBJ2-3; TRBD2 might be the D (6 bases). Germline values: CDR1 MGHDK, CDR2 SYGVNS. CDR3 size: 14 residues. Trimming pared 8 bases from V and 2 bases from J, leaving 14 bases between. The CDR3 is CASGEASNTDTQYF. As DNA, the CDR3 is TGTGCCAGCGGGGAGGCTAGTAACACAGATACGCAGTATTTT.

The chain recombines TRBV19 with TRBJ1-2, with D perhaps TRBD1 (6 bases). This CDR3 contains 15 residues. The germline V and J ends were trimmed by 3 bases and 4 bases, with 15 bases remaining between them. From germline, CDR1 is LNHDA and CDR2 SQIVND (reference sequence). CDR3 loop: CASSIDETGFYGYTF. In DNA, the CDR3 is TGTGCCAGTAGTATCGACGAGACAGGCTTCTATGGCTACACCTTC.

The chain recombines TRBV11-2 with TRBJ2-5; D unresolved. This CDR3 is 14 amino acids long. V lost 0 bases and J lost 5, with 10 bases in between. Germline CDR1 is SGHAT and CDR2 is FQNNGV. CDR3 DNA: TGTGCCAGCAGCTTAGATCCCAGTTCTGAGACCCAGTACTTC. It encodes CASSLDPSSETQYF.

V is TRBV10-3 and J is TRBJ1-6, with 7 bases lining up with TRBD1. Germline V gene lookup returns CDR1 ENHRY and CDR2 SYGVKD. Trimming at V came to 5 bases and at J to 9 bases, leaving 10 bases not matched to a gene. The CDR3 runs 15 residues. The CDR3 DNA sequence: TGTGCCATCAGTTCCGAAGAGACAGGGTTTTCACCCCTCCACTTT. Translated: CAISSEETGFSPLHF.

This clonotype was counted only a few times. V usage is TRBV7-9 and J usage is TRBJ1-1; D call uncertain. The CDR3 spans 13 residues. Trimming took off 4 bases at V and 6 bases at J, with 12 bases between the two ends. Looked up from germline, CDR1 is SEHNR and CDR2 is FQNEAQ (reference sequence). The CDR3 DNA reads TGTGCCAGCAGCTATCTCGGGCAGCCTGAAGCTTTCTTT. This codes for CASSYLGQPEAFF.

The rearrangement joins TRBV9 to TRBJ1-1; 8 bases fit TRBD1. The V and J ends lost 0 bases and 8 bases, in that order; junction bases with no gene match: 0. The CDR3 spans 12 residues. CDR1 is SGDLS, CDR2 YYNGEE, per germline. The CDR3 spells CASSVGDREAFF. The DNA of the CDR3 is TGTGCCAGCAGCGTAGGGGACAGGGAAGCTTTCTTT.

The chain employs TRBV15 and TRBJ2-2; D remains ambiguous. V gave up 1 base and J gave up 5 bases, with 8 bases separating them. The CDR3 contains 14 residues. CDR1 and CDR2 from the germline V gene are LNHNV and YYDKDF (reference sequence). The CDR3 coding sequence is TGTGCCACCAGCAGAGTCCCGCGGACCGGGGAGCTGTTTTTT. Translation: CATSRVPRTGELFF. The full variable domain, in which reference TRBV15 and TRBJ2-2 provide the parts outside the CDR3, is DAMVIQNPRYQVTQFGKPVTLSCSQTLNHNVMYWYQQKSSQAPKLLFHYYDKDFNNEADTPDNFQSRRPNTSFCFLDIRSPGLGDTAMYLCATSRVPRTGELFFGEGSRLTVL.

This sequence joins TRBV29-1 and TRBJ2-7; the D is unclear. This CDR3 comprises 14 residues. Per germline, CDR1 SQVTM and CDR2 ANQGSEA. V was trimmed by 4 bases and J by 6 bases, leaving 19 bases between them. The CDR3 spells CSVVDPFAPVEQYF. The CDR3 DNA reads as TGCAGCGTTGTGGACCCCTTCGCCCCGGTCGAGCAGTACTTC.

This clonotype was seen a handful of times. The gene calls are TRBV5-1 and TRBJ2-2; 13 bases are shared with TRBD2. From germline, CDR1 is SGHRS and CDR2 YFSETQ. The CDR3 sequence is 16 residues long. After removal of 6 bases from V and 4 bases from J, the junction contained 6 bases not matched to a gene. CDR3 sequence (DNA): TGCGCCAGCACCCCGACTAGCGGGGGGCTCACCGGGGAGCTGTTTTTT. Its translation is CASTPTSGGLTGELFF. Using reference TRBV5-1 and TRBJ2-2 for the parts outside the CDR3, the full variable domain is KAGVTQTPRYLIKTRGQQVTLSCSPISGHRSVSWYQQTPGQGLQFLFEYFSETQRNKGNFPGRFSGRQFSNSRSEMNVSTLELGDSALYLCASTPTSGGLTGELFFGEGSRLTVL.

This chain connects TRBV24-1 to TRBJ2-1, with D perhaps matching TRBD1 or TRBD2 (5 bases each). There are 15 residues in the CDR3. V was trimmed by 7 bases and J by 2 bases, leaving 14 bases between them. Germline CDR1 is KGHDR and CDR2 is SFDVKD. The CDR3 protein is CATRDSQVAYNEQFF. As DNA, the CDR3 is TGTGCCACCAGGGACTCACAGGTCGCCTACAATGAGCAGTTCTTC.